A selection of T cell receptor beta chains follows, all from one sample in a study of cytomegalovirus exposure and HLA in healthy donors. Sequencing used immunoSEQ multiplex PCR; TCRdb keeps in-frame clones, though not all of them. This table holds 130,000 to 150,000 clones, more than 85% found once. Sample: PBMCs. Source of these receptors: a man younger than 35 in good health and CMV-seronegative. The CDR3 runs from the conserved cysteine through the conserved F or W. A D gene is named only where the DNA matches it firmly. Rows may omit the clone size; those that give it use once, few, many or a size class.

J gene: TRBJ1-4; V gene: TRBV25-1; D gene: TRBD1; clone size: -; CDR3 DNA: TGTGCCAGCACACAGGGGTTTAATGAAAAACTGTTTTTT; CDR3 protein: CASTQGFNEKLFF
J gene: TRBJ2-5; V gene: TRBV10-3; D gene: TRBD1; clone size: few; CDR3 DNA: TGTGCCATCAGTGGACAGGGGATCAGGGAGACCCAGTACTTC; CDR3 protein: CAISGQGIRETQYF
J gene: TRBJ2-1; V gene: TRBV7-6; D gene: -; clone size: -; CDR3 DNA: TGTGCCAGCAGCCGGGTCGTGGACTATGAGCAGTTCTTC; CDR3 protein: CASSRVVDYEQFF
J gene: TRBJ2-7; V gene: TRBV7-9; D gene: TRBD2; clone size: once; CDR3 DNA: TGTGCCAGCAGCCCCGGGACTAGCGGGGGGTACGAGCAGTACTTC; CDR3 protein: CASSPGTSGGYEQYF
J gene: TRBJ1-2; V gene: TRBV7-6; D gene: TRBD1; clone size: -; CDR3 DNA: TGTGCCAGCAGCCCGAGGGCAGGGGGCGCTTCCGGCTACACCTTC; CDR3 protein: CASSPRAGGASGYTF
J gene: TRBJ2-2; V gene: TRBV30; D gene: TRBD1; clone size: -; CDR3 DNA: TGTGCCTGGAGACAGGGGGCAGGAACCGGGGAGCTGTTTTTT; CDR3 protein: CAWRQGAGTGELFF
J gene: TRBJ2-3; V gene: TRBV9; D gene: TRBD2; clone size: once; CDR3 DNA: TGTGCCAGCAGCGTAGGACTAGCGGAACTGATTAGCACAGATACGCAGTATTTT; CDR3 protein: CASSVGLAELISTDTQYF
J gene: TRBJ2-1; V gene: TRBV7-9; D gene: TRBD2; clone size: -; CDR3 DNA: TGTGCCAGCAGCTTAGCGTCGAAACTAGCGGGAGATGAGCAGTTCTTC; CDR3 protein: CASSLASKLAGDEQFF
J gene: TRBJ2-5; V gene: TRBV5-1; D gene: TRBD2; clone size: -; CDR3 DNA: TGCGCCAGCAGCCCGGAACTAGCGGGAGGGCTAGTGACCCAGTACTTC; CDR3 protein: CASSPELAGGLVTQYF
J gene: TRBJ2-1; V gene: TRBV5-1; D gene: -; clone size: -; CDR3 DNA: TGCGCCAGCAGCTCATTTACGGGGAATGAGCAGTTCTTC; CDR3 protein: CASSSFTGNEQFF
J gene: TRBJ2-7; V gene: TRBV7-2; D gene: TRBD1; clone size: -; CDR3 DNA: TGTGCCAGCAGCTTCGGGACAGGGAGTTCGGCCTACGAGCAGTACTTC; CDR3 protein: CASSFGTGSSAYEQYF
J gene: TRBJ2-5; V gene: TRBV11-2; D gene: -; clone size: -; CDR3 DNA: TGTGCCAGCAGCTTTCAGGGTTCTCAAGAGACCCAGTACTTC; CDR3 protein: CASSFQGSQETQYF
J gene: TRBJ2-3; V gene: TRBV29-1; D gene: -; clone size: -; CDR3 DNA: TGCAGCGTTGAAATTCTAGGAGCAGATACGCAGTATTTT; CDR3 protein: CSVEILGADTQYF
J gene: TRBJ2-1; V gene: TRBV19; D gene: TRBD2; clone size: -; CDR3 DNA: TGTGCCAGTAGTCAACTAGCGGGAGGGCTTCGGTTCTTC; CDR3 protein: CASSQLAGGLRFF
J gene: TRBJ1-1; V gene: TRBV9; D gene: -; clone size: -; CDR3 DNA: TGTGCCAGCAGCGTAGGTTTCGCAGGCCCTATGAACACTGAAGCTTTCTTT; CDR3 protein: CASSVGFAGPMNTEAFF
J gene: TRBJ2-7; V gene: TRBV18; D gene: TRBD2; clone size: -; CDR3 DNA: TGTGCCAGCTCAAGCGGGACGGCTAACGAGCAGTACTTC; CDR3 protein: CASSSGTANEQYF
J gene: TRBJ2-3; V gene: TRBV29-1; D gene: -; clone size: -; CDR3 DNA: TGCAGCGTTGGGCACACAGATACGCAGTATTTT; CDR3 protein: CSVGHTDTQYF
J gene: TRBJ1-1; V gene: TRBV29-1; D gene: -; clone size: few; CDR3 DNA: TGCAGCGTTGTCGATCCCGCAGGGAACACTGAAGCTTTCTTT; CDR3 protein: CSVVDPAGNTEAFF
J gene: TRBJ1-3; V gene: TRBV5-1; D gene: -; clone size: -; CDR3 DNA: TGCGCCAGCAGCGGATGGGGGGGCTCTGGAAACACCATATATTTT; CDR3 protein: CASSGWGGSGNTIYF
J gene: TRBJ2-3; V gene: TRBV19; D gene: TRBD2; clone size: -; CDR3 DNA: TGTGCCAGTAGTATCCCCGCTAGCGGGAGGGGTACAGATACGCAGTATTTT; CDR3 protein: CASSIPASGRGTDTQYF
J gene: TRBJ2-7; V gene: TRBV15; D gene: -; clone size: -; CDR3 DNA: TGTGCCACCAGCAGTAGGGGCGAGCAGTACTTC; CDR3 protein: CATSSRGEQYF
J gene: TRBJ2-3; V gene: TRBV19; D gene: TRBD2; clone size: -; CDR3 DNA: TGTGCCAGTAGTGACGGGGGGGTACTAGATACGCAGTATTTT; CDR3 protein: CASSDGGVLDTQYF
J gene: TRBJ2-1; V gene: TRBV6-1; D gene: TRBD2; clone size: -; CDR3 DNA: TGTGCCAGCAGTGAGTCCCTGTGGATAGCGGGAGCTCTTAACAATGAGCAGTTCTTC; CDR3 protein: CASSESLWIAGALNNEQFF
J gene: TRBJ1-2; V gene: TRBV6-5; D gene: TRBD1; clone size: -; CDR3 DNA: TGTGCCACACACAGGGGAGTGGACTATGGCTACACCTTC; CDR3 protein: CATHRGVDYGYTF
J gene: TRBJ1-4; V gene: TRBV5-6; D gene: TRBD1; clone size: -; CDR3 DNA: TGTGCCAGCAGCCTAGGGGACAGGGTGAGTTTT; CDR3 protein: CASSLGDRVSF
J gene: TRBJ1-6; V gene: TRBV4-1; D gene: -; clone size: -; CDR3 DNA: TGCGCCAGCGGACGAGGGCCCCTCCACTTT; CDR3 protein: CASGRGPLHF
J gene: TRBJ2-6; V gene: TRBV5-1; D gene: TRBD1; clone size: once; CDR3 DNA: TGCGCCAGCAGCTTGTCCCCGGGACAGGGGTTCTCTGGGGCCAACGTCCTGACTTTC; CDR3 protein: CASSLSPGQGFSGANVLTF
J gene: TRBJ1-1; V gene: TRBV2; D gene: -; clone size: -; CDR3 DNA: TGTGCCAGCCCGGGGGGGAGCGCTGAAGCTTTCTTT; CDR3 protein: CASPGGSAEAFF
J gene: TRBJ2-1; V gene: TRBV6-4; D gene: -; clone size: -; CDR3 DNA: TGTGCCAGCAGTGTACAGATATTAGATGAGCAGTTCTTC; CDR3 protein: CASSVQILDEQFF
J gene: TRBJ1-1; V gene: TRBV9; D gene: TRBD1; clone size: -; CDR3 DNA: TGTGCCAGCAGCGTATTGCAGGGGGCGCGAGGAGAAGCTTTCTTT; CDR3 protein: CASSVLQGARGEAFF
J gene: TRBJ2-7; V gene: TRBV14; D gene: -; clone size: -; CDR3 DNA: TGTGCCAGCAGCCAAGGAGGAGGGTACGCCTACGAGCAGTACTTC; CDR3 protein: CASSQGGGYAYEQYF
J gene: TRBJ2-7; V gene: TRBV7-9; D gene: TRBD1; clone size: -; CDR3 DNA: TGTGCCAGCAGGGACCGGGACAGGGTCCTCGAGCAGTACTTC; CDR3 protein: CASRDRDRVLEQYF
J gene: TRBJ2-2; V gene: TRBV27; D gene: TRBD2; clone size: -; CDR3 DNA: TGTGCCAGCAACCTACTAGCGGGAGGAGGGACCGGGGAGCTGTTTTTT; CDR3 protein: CASNLLAGGGTGELFF
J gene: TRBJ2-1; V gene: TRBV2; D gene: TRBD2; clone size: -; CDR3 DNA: TGTGCCAGCAGGTTACTAGCGAGGAATGAGCAGTTCTTC; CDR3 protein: CASRLLARNEQFF
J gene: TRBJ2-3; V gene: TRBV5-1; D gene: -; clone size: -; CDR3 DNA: TGCGCCAGCAGCTTGGATGTTAATACGCAGTATTTT; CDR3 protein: CASSLDVNTQYF
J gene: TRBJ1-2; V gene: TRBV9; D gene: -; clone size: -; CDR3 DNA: TGTGCCAGCATGGGAGGGTATGGCTACACCTTC; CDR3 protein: CASMGGYGYTF
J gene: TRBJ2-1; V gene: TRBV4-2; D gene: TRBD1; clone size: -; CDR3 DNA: TGTGCCAGCAGCCAAGTACAGGGGGTAGCCGGGACAGGGGAGTGGAATGAGCAGTTCTTC; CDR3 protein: CASSQVQGVAGTGEWNEQFF
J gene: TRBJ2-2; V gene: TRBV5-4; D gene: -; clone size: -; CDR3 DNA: TGTGCCAGCAGCCCTGGACAGACCGGGGAGCTGTTTTTT; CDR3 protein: CASSPGQTGELFF
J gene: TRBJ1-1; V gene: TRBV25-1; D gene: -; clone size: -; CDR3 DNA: TGTGCCAGCAGTGAATTGGGTCCGGGTGAAGCTTTCTTT; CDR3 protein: CASSELGPGEAFF
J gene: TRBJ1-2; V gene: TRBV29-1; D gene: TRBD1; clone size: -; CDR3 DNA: TGCAGCGTCGCATGGCTAGGGACAGCCTATGGCTACACCTTC; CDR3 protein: CSVAWLGTAYGYTF
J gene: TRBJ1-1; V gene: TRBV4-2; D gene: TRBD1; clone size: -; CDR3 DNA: TGTGCCAGCAGCCGACCGGGACAGGGCATGAACACTGAAGCTTTCTTT; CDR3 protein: CASSRPGQGMNTEAFF
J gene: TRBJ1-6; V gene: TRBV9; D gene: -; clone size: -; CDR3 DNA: TGTGCCAGCAGCGTAGGTGGCAGCTCCTATAATTCACCCCTCCACTTT; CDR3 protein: CASSVGGSSYNSPLHF
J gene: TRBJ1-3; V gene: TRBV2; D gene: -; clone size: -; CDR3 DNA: TGTGCCAGCACAATTTCCCAGGCCTCTGGAAACACCATATATTTT; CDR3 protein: CASTISQASGNTIYF
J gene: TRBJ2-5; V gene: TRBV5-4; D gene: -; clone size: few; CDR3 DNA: TGTGCCAGCAGCTTGGAAGGGGTTCGGGAGGAGACCCAGTACTTC; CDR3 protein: CASSLEGVREETQYF
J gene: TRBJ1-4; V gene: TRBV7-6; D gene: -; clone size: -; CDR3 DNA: TGTGCCAGCAGCTTAGCTACAACTAATGAAAAACTGTTTTTT; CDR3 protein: CASSLATTNEKLFF
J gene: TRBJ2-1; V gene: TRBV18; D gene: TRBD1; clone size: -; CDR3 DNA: TGTGCCAGCTCACCACCGGGACAGGGGGGTTACAATGAGCAGTTCTTC; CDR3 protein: CASSPPGQGGYNEQFF
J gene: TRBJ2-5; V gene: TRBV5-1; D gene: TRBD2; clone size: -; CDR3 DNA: TGCGCCAGCAGCGCAGCGGGAGGCCAAGAGACCCAGTACTTC; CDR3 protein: CASSAAGGQETQYF
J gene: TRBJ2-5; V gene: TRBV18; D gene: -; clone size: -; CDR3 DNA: TGTGCCAGCTCACCACCCAACGGCGGACTACAAGAGACCCAGTACTTC; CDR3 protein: CASSPPNGGLQETQYF
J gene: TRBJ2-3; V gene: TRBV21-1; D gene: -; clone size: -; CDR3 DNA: TGTGCCAGCAGCAAACGGGACTGCTCTAGCACAGATACGCAGTATTTT; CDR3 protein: CASSKRDCSSTDTQYF